The source of this T cell receptor (beta chain) is a study of cytomegalovirus exposure and HLA in healthy donors. Comments on this clone: Its antigen is currently unknown.

The CDR3 spans 16 residues. The germline gives CDR1 LNHNV, CDR2 YYDKDF (reference sequence). V was clipped by 1 base and J by 5 bases; unmatched bases: 6. Amplification used 60 Vbeta primers and 13 Jbeta primers. Sequencing used immunoSEQ multiplex PCR; TCRdb keeps in-frame clones, though not all of them. The data contain some 200,000 clones, around 84% of them singletons. Findings of the study overall: An analysis that was carried out later associated 15,000 to 20,000 TCR beta sequences with HLA alleles at 0.05 false discovery rate. In a later analysis, V- and J-gene trimming of beta chains associated with a DCLRE1C missense variant, replicated independently.

The source material was PBMCs. The clonotype originates from a woman aged 45-65 years in good health and CMV-seropositive. V is TRBV15 and J is TRBJ2-1, with 9 bases aligning to TRBD2. CDR3 protein: CATSRGSGGNNNEQFF. For the CDR3, the DNA is TGTGCCACCAGCAGAGGGAGCGGGGGGAATAACAATGAGCAGTTCTTC. The complete variable domain, with remaining parts taken from reference TRBV15 and TRBJ2-1, reads DAMVIQNPRYQVTQFGKPVTLSCSQTLNHNVMYWYQQKSSQAPKLLFHYYDKDFNNEADTPDNFQSRRPNTSFCFLDIRSPGLGDTAMYLCATSRGSGGNNNEQFFGPGTRLTVL.